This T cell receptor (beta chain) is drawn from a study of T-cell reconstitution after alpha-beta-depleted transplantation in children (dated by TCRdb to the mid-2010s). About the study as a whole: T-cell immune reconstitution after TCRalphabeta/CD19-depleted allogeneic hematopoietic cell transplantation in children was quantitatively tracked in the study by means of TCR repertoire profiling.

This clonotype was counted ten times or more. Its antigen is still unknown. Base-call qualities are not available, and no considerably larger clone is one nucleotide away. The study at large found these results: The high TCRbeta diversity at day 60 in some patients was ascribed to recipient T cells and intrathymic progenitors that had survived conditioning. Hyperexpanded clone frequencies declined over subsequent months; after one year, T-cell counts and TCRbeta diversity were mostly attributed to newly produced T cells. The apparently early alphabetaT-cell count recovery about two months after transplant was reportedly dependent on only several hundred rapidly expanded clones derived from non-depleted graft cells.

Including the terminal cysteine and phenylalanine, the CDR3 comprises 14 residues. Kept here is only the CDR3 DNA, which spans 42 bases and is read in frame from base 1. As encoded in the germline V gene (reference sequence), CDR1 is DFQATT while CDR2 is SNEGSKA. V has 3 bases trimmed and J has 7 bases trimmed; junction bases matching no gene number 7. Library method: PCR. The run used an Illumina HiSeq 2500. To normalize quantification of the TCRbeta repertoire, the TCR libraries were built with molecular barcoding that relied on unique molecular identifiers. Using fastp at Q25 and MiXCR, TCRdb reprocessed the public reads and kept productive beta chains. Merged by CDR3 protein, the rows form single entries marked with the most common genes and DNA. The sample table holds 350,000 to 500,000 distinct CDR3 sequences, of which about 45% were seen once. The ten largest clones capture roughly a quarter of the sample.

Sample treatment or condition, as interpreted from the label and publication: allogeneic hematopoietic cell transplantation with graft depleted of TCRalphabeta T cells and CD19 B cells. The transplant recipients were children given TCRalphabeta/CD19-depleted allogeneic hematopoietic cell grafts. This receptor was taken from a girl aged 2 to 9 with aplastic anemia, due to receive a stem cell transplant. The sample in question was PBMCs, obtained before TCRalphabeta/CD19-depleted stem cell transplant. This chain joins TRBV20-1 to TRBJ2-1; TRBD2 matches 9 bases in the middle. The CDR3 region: CSASRAAGGNEQFF. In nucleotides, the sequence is TGCAGTGCTAGTCGGGCAGCGGGAGGTAATGAGCAGTTCTTC.